In its sample, the clone carrying this T cell receptor (beta chain) was seen many times. The data were taken from a study of prognosis after radiotherapy for stage I lung cancer. Germline V CDR1 and CDR2: SNHLY, FYNNEI. This CDR3 has 18 residues. V was cut by 6 bases and J by 6 bases, with 26 bases left in between. Multiplex PCR in two rounds served to amplify TCR beta CDR3 from genomic DNA. TRBV and TRBJ genes each had their own specific primers in first-round PCR. TCRdb processed the multiplex PCR reads anew with MiXCR; each CDR3 protein has one entry. This repertoire shows 13,000 to 15,000 distinct CDR3 sequences, 25% to 40% found once; its top ten account for about a quarter.

The chain has TRBV2 and TRBJ1-4; unclear D gene. This clonotype originated in a donor aged 50 or older with non-small cell lung cancer. This specimen was PBMCs, taken before or after stereotactic body radiation therapy (not recorded which). CDR3 sequence: CASRVEVFWGGSDEKLFF. In nucleotides, the CDR3 is TGTGCCAGCAGAGTGGAGGTGTTCTGGGGTGGTTCGGATGAAAAACTGTTTTTT. Variable domain in full (rest from reference TRBV2 and TRBJ1-4): EPEVTQTPSHQVTQMGQEVILRCVPISNHLYFYWYRQILGQKVEFLVSFYNNEISEKSEIFDDQFSVERPDGSNFTLKIRSTKLEDSAMYFCASRVEVFWGGSDEKLFFGSGTQLSVL.